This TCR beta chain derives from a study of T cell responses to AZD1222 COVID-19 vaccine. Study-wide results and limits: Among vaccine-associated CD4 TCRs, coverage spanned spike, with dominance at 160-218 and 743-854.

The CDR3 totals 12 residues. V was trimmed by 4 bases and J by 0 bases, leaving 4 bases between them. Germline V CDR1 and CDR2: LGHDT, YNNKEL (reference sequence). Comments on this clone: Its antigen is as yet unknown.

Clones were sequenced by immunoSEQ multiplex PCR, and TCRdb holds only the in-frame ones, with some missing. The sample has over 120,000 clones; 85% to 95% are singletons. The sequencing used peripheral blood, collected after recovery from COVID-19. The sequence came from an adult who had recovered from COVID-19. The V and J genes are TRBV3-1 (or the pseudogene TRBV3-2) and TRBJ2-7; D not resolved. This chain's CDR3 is CASSPSSYEQYF. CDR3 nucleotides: TGTGCCAGCAGCCCATCCTCCTACGAGCAGTACTTC.